This T cell receptor beta chain derives from a study of blood T cell repertoires in COVID-19. This clone is a singleton in its sample. Which cohort a participant joined came from the clinical history participants gave. The protocol was immunoSEQ multiplex PCR, while the TCRdb copy is restricted to in-frame clones and leaves out a portion. The sample records 380,000 or so clones, approximately 88% being singletons. V lost 3 bases and J 0 bases, leaving 18 bases between the germline ends. CDR3 size: 16 residues. Looked up from germline, CDR1 is DFQATT and CDR2 is SNEGSKA (reference sequence). This TCR came from a woman in her 30s with acute COVID-19. The chain has TRBV20-1 and TRBJ2-7, with D possibly matching TRBD2 (6 bases). Input material: PBMCs or T cells enriched from blood (not recorded which). CDR3 sequence reads: CSASTVDQRASYEQYF. The CDR3 nucleotides read TGCAGTGCTAGTACTGTCGACCAGCGGGCCTCCTACGAGCAGTACTTC.